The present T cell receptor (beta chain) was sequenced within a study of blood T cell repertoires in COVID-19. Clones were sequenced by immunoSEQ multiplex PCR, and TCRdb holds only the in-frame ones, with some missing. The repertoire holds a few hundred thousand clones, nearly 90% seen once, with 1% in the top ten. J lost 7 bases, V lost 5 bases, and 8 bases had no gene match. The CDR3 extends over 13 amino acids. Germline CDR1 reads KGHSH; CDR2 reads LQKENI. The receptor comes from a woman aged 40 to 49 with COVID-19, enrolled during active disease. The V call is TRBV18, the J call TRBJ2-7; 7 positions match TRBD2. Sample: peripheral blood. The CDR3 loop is CASSFPLGGEQYF. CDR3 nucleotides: TGTGCCAGCTCATTCCCCTTGGGAGGGGAGCAGTACTTC. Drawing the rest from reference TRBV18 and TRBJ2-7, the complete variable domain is NAGVMQNPRHLVRRRGQEARLRCSPMKGHSHVYWYRQLPEEGLKFMVYLQKENIIDESGMPKERFSAEFPKEGPSILRIQQVVRGDSAAYFCASSFPLGGEQYFGPGTRLTVT.